The 2 T cell receptor beta chains below were found in one sample sequenced in a study of radiotherapy plus CTLA-4 blockade in lung cancer. Clones were read by immunoSEQ multiplex PCR, and TCRdb kept only the in-frame ones, dropping some. The sample lists about 85,000 clones, approximately 83% occurring once. The sample consisted of peripheral blood, taken from a patient treated with radiotherapy plus ipilimumab. These receptors originate from a human donor with non-small cell lung cancer who had a partial response to radiotherapy plus ipilimumab.

The chain joins TRBV5-1 to TRBJ1-1; D gene uncertain. V shed 4 bases and J shed 7 bases, with 11 bases lying between them. Germline lookup yields CDR1 SGHRS and CDR2 YFSETQ. The CDR3 is 12 amino acids. The DNA for the CDR3 is TGCGCCAGCAGCCATGGACGGGATGAAGCTTTCTTT. This gives the protein CASSHGRDEAFF.

The chain couples TRBV30 to TRBJ2-1; 7 nucleotides match TRBD1. The CDR3 sequence is 14 residues long. V gave up 0 bases and J gave up 9 bases; unmatched junction bases: 8. The germline gives CDR1 GTSNPN, CDR2 SVGIG (reference sequence). The CDR3 region has the DNA TGTGCCTGGAGTGTAAACAGGGGCGAAGGTGAGCAGTTCTTC. Translating gives CAWSVNRGEGEQFF. Filled out from reference TRBV30 and TRBJ2-1, the complete variable domain reads SQTIHQWPATLVQPVGSPLSLECTVEGTSNPNLYWYRQAAGRGLQLLFYSVGIGQISSEVPQNLSASRPQDRQFILSSKKLLLSDSGFYLCAWSVNRGEGEQFFGPGTRLTVL.